The source of this TCR beta chain is a study of metastatic and nonmetastatic thyroid tumors. Whole-study results and caveats: As reported, TCR beta diversity in blood and tumor was significantly higher in malignant thyroid tumors than in benign nodules.

As processed by the authors: It was from CDR3 differences across clinicopathological groups that a distant-metastasis classifier for papillary thyroid cancer was built. TCRdb reanalyzed the PCR reads with MiXCR. The V and J calls, along with clone size, are taken from TCRdb and not from the paper's own processing. In the table there are fewer than 20,000 clones, about 34% of which are singletons. This clone was counted at least ten times. The antigen remains undetermined. All patients reached thyroid surgery having received no treatment beforehand. Sequencing input: tumor tissue. This TCR derives from a male donor with papillary thyroid cancer or a benign thyroid nodule (not recorded which). Some clones in this sample may be carry-over from other donors' samples.

The CDR3 DNA follows: TGCGCCAGCAGACCCGGGACGGACGAGCTAAAACTGTTTTTT. As protein: CASRPGTDELKLFF. This sequence joins TRBV5-1 and TRBJ1-4; perhaps TRBD1 as D (5 bases). The V end was cut by 5 bases, the J end by 10 bases, with 18 bases between. Germline V gene lookup returns CDR1 SGHRS and CDR2 YFSETQ. The CDR3 covers 14 residues.